This paragraph covers one T cell receptor beta chain sequence. Its antigen is as yet unknown. Profiled with immunoSEQ multiplex PCR; TCRdb holds only in-frame clones, not every one. In the table there are about 2.3 million clones, around 93% of which are singletons. The data were obtained in a study of shared clonotypes between healthy human individuals. Whole-study context: Each donor had three CD4 naive, three CD4 memory, two CD8 naive and one CD8 memory plate. Findings and limits, study-wide: Rarefaction analysis demonstrated incomplete sorted-subset sequencing notwithstanding large depth. Shared clonotypes: approximately 4.5% naive CD4, about 4% naive CD8, under 2.5% memory CD4, roughly 0.4% memory CD8.

The CDR3 is made up of 15 amino acids. After removal of 6 bases from V and 3 bases from J, the junction contained 8 bases not matched to a gene. Germline loops: CDR1 SQVTM, CDR2 ANQGSEA. A CD45RA+ naive subset and a CD45RA-negative memory subset were split from CD4+ cells. The rearrangement links TRBV29-1 to TRBJ1-1, with TRBD1 identical over 12 bases. The sequenced sample consisted of naive CD4+ T cells from PBMCs. Subset here: CD45RA+ positively selected. This sequence originates from a man between 18 and 29 years old in good health. Some clones in this sample may be carry-over from other donors' samples. CDR3 sequence (DNA): TGCAGCGTGGGGACAGGGGGCATCTCGGACACTGAAGCTTTCTTT. This encodes CSVGTGGISDTEAFF.